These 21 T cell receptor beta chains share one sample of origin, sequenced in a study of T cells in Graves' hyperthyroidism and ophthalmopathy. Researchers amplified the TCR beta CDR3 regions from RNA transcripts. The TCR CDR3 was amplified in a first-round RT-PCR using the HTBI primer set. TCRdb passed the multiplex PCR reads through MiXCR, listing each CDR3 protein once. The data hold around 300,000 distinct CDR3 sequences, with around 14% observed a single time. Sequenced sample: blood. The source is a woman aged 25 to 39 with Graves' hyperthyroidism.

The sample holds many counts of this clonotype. DNA of the CDR3: TGTGCCAGCACTTCCCGAGGGGGGGCCTTCATAACAACTAATGAAAAACTGTTTTTT. It is translated as CASTSRGGAFITTNEKLFF. This chain links TRBV12-3 or TRBV12-4 with TRBJ1-4; D perhaps matches TRBD1 (6 bases). The CDR3 sequence is 19 residues long. Trimming removed 7 bases at V and 0 bases at J, with 24 bases between.

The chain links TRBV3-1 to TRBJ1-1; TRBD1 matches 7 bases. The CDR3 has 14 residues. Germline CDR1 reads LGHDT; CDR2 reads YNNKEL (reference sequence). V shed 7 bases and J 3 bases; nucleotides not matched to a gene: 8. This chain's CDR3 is CASKRTGGDTEAFF. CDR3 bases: TGTGCCAGCAAACGGACAGGTGGAGACACTGAAGCTTTCTTT.

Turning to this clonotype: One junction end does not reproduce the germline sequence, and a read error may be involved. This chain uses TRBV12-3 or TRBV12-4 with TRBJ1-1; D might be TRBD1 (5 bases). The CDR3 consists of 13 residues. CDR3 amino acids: CASILRENTEALF. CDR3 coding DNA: TGTGCCAGCATTCTCAGGGAGAACACTGAAGCTCTCTTT.

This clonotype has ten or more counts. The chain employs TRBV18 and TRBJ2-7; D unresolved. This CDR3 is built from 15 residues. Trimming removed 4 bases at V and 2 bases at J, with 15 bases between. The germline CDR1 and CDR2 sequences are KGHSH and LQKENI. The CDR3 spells CASSLIVSRPYEQYF. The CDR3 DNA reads TGTGCCAGCTCACTTATAGTCAGTCGACCCTACGAGCAGTACTTC.

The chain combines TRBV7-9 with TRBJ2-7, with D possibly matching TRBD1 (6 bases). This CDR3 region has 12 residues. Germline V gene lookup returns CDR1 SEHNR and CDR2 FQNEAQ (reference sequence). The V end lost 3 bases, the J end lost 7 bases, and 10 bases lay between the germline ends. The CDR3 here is CASSFPTGEQYF. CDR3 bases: TGTGCCAGCAGCTTCCCCACAGGGGAGCAGTACTTC.

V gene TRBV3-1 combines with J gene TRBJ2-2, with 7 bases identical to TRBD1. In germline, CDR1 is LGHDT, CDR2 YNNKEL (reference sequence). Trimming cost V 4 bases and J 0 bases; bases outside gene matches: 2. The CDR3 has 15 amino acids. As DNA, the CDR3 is TGTGCCAGCAGCCGTGGACAGGCGAACACCGGGGAGCTGTTTTTT. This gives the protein CASSRGQANTGELFF.

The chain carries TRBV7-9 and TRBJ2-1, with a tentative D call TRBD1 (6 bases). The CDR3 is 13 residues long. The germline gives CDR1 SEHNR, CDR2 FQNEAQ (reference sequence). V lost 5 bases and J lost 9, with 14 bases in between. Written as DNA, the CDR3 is TGTGCCAGCAGCGACAGGATAAGGGGTGAGCAGTTCTTC. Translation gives CASSDRIRGEQFF. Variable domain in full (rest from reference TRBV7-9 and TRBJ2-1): DTGVSQNPRHKITKRGQNVTFRCDPISEHNRLYWYRQTLGQGPEFLTYFQNEAQLEKSRLLSDRFSAERPKGSFSTLEIQRTEQGDSAMYLCASSDRIRGEQFFGPGTRLTVL.

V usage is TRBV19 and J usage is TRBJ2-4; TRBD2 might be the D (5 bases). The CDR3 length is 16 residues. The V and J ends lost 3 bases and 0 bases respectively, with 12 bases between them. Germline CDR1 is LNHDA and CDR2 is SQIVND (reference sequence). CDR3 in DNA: TGTGCCAGTAGTATTTTACCCGGGGTAGCCAAAAACATTCAGTACTTC. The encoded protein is CASSILPGVAKNIQYF. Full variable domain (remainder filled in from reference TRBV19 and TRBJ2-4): DGGITQSPKYLFRKEGQNVTLSCEQNLNHDAMYWYRQDPGQGLRLIYYSQIVNDFQKGDIAEGYSVSREKKESFPLTVTSAQKNPTAFYLCASSILPGVAKNIQYFGAGTRLSVL.

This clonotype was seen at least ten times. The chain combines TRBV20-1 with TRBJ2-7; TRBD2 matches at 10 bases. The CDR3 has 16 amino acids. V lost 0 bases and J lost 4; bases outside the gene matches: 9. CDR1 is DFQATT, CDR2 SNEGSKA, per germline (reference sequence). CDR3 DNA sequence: TGCAGTGCTAGAGACCAAAGCGGGAGGGATTATTACGAGCAGTACTTC. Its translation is CSARDQSGRDYYEQYF.

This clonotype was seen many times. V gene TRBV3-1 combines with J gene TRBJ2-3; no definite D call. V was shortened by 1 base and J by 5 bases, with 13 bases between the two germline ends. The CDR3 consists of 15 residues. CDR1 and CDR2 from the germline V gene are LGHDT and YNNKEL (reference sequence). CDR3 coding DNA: TGTGCCAGCAGCCAAGCCCCGGTACCGGGAGATACGCAGTATTTT. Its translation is CASSQAPVPGDTQYF.

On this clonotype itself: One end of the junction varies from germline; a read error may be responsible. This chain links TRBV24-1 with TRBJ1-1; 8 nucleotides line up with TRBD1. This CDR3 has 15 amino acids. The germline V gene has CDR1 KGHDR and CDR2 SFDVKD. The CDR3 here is CASSHRQGSDTEAFF. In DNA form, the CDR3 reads TGTGCCAGCAGTCACAGACAGGGGTCGGACACTGAAGCTTTCTTT.

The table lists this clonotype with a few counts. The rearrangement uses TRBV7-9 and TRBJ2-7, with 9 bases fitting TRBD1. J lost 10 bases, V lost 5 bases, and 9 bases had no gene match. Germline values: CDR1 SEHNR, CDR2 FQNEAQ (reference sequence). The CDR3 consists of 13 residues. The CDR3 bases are TGTGCCAGCAGCGTTACAGGGGGCAGTGAACAGTACTTC. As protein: CASSVTGGSEQYF.

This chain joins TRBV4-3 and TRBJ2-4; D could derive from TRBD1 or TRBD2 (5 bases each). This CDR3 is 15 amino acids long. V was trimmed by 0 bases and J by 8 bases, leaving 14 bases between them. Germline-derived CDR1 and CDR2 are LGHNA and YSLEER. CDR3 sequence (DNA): TGCGCCAGCAGCCAAGATGGCCCGGGGCAGGACATTCAGTACTTC. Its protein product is CASSQDGPGQDIQYF.

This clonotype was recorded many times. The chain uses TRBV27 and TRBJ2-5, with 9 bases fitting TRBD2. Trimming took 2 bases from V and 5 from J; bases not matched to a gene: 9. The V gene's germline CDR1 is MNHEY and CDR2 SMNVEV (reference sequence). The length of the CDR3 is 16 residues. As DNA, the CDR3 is TGTGCCAGCAGTTTACGCGCGGGAGGGCCGTTGGAGACCCAGTACTTC. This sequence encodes CASSLRAGGPLETQYF.

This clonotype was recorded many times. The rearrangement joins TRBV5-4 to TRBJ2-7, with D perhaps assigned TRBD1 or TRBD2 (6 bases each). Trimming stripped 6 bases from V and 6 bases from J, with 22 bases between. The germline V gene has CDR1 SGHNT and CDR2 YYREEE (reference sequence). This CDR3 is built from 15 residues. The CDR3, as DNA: TGTGCCAGCACCCTAGGGGGGCCCCAGGGCGTCGAGCAGTACTTC. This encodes CASTLGGPQGVEQYF.

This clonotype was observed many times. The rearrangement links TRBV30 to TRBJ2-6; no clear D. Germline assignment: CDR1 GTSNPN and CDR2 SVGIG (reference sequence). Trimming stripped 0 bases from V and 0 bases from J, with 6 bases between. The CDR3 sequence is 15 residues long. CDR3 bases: TGTGCCTGGAGTGTCGGTGGCTCTGGGGCCAACGTCCTGACTTTC. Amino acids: CAWSVGGSGANVLTF. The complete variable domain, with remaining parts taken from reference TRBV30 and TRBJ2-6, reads SQTIHQWPATLVQPVGSPLSLECTVEGTSNPNLYWYRQAAGRGLQLLFYSVGIGQISSEVPQNLSASRPQDRQFILSSKKLLLSDSGFYLCAWSVGGSGANVLTFGAGSRLTVL.

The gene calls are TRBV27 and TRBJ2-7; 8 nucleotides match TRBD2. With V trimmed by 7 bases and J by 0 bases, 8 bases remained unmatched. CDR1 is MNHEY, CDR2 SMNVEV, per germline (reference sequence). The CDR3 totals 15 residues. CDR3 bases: TGTGCCAGCAAGAATAGCGGGAAGAGCTCCTACGAGCAGTACTTC. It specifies CASKNSGKSSYEQYF.

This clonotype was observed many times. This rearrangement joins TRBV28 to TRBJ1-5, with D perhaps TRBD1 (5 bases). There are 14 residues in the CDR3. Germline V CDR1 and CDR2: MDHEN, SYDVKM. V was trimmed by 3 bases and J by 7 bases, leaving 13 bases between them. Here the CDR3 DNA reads TGTGCCAGCAGTTTGGTAACGGGGGGACAGCCCCAGCATTTT. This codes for CASSLVTGGQPQHF.

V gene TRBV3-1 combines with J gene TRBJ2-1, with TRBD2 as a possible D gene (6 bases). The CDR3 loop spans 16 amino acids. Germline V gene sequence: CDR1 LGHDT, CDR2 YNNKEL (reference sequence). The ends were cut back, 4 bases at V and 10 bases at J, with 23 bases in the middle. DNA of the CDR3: TGTGCCAGCAGCCCAGACATCGGGAGTGGGGTAAGGGAGCAGTTCTTC. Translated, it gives CASSPDIGSGVREQFF.

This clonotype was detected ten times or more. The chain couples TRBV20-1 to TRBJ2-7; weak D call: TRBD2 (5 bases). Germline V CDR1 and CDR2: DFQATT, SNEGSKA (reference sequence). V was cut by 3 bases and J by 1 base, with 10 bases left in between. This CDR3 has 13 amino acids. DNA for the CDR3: TGCAGTGCTAGTAGCGCCCGGTCCTACGAGCAGTACTTC. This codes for CSASSARSYEQYF.

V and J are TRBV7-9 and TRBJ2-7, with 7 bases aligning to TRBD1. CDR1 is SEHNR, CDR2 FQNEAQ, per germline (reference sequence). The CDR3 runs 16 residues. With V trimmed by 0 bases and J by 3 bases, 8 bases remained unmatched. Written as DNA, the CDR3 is TGTGCCAGCAGCTTAGCGCAAGGGACAGAATTCTACGAGCAGTACTTC. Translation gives CASSLAQGTEFYEQYF.